Following are 11 T cell receptor beta chains from one sample sequenced in a study of cytomegalovirus exposure and HLA in healthy donors. The PCR made use of 60 Vbeta and 13 Jbeta primers. Method: immunoSEQ multiplex PCR; TCRdb's copy keeps in-frame clones and lacks some. The sample consists of 150,000 to 200,000 clones, around 74% of them appearing once. The sample consisted of PBMCs. The receptors stem from a female donor in good health and CMV-seronegative.

On this clone itself: It is unclear where the CDR3 begins or ends on the DNA, so no DNA is shown, and the CDR3 is as TCRdb lists it. The V gene is TRBV11-1, the J gene TRBJ2-1; the table's D gene call, TRBD2, was not cross checked with the DNA. In germline, CDR1 is SGHAT, CDR2 FQDESV (reference sequence). Including both end residues, the CDR3 is 13 amino acids long. CDR3 sequence: CASSLVGLGSLFF.

The chain has TRBV30 and TRBJ1-6; D might be TRBD1 (5 bases). This CDR3 spans 12 amino acids. V gave up 0 bases and J gave up 15 bases, with 12 bases separating them. Germline CDR1 and CDR2: GTSNPN and SVGIG (reference sequence). The CDR3 DNA reads as TGTGCCTGGAGTGTAACAGGTGTTAACCTCCACTTT. Its protein product is CAWSVTGVNLHF.

The CDR3, as DNA: TGCGCCAGCAGTGAGGGGAGCTCCTATAATTCACCCCTCCACTTT. Amino acids: CASSEGSSYNSPLHF. The rearrangement uses TRBV10-1 and TRBJ1-6; the D is unclear. CDR3 length: 15 residues. Trimming removed 2 bases at V and 0 bases at J, with 5 bases between. Germline values: CDR1 WNHNN, CDR2 SYGVQD (reference sequence).

The chain uses TRBV28 and TRBJ1-6; D remains unclear. Germline values: CDR1 MDHEN, CDR2 SYDVKM. The CDR3 has 15 amino acids. With 2 bases removed from V and 3 bases from J, the gap between germline ends came to 8 bases. The CDR3 loop reads CASSLDGNYNSPLHF. As DNA, the CDR3 is TGTGCCAGCAGTTTAGACGGGAACTATAATTCACCCCTCCACTTT.

This clone showed up just once. The chain has TRBV5-4 and TRBJ1-2, with no clear D. The CDR3 consists of 11 residues. Between the trimmed V and J ends, which lost 10 bases and 6 bases, there was a span of 13 bases. Looked up from germline, CDR1 is SGHNT and CDR2 is YYREEE (reference sequence). The CDR3 sequence is CAAPGVNGYTF. CDR3 nucleotides: TGTGCCGCTCCCGGGGTCAATGGCTACACCTTC.

The V and J genes are TRBV9 and TRBJ2-1; 8 bases line up with TRBD2. Germline values: CDR1 SGDLS, CDR2 YYNGEE. The CDR3 is 15 residues long. Trimming cost V 0 bases and J 10 bases; bases outside gene matches: 9. This CDR3 is CASSVGGLGQYEQFF. CDR3 nucleotide sequence: TGTGCCAGCAGCGTAGGGGGACTAGGGCAGTACGAGCAGTTCTTC. Looking up the rest from reference TRBV9 and TRBJ2-1 gives the full variable domain: DSGVTQTPKHLITATGQRVTLRCSPRSGDLSVYWYQQSLDQGLQFLIQYYNGEERAKGNILERFSAQQFPDLHSELNLSSLELGDSALYFCASSVGGLGQYEQFFGPGTRLTVL.

V and J are TRBV27 and TRBJ2-7; D perhaps matches TRBD1 (6 bases). CDR1 and CDR2 from the germline V gene are MNHEY and SMNVEV (reference sequence). This CDR3 comprises 16 residues. Trimming stripped 4 bases from V and 3 bases from J, with 19 bases between. CDR3 DNA: TGTGCCAGCAGTTCCTTGACAGGCCTTTTAATCTACGAGCAGTACTTC. Protein product: CASSSLTGLLIYEQYF.

This clone was seen just once. V is TRBV6-6 and J is TRBJ1-6, with D possibly matching TRBD1 (5 bases). Trimming stripped 2 bases from V and 6 bases from J, with 8 bases between. The germline V gene encodes CDR1 MNHNY and CDR2 SVGAGI (reference sequence). The CDR3 has 14 amino acids. In nucleotides, the CDR3 is TGTGCCAGCAGTTACAGGGGTGGTAATTCACCCCTCCACTTT. This encodes CASSYRGGNSPLHF.

The genes are TRBV2 and TRBJ1-6; TRBD1 matches 7 bases. The CDR3 extends over 12 amino acids. The junction had 10 bases not matched to a gene; V was cut back by 5 bases and J by 18 bases. The germline V gene encodes CDR1 SNHLY and CDR2 FYNNEI. Written as DNA, the CDR3 is TGTGCCAGCAGTCAGGGGGGCGGTCCCTACCACTTT. Translated, it gives CASSQGGGPYHF.

The chain has TRBV19 and TRBJ2-7; 8 bases map to TRBD2. The V gene end was trimmed by 3 bases and the J gene end by 6 bases; junction bases not matched to a gene: 10. Germline values: CDR1 LNHDA, CDR2 SQIVND (reference sequence). The CDR3 sequence is 15 residues long. The CDR3 here is CASSMLLAGGGEQYF. Here the CDR3 DNA reads TGTGCCAGTAGTATGTTGCTCGCGGGGGGAGGCGAGCAGTACTTC.

This chain's CDR3 is CASSPRRVTNRETQYF. Written as DNA, the CDR3 is TGTGCCAGCAGCCCTCGTCGGGTTACCAATAGAGAGACCCAGTACTTC. The rearrangement uses TRBV11-2 and TRBJ2-5; D remains ambiguous. The CDR3 has 16 amino acids. The germline CDR1 and CDR2 sequences are SGHAT and FQNNGV. V shed 5 bases and J shed 4 bases, with 20 bases lying between them. Complete variable domain (other parts from reference TRBV11-2 and TRBJ2-5): EAGVAQSPRYKIIEKRQSVAFWCNPISGHATLYWYQQILGQGPKLLIQFQNNGVVDDSQLPKDRFSAERLKGVDSTLKIQPAKLEDSAVYLCASSPRRVTNRETQYFGPGTRLLVL.